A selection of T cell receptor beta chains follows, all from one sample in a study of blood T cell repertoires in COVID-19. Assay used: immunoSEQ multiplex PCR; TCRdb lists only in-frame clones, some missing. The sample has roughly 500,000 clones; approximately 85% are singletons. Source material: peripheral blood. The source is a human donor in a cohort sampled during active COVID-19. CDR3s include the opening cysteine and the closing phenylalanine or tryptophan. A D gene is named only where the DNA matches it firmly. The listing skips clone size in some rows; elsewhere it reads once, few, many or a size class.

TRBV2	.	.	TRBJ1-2	TGTGCCAGCAGTGAAGTTCGGGGGGGTGGAGGCTACACCTTC	CASSEVRGGGGYTF
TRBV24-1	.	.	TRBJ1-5	TGTGCCACCAGTGAAGGGGGAGATCAGCCCCAGCATTTT	CATSEGGDQPQHF
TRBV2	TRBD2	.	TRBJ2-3	TGTGCCAGCAGTGATCTAGCGGGAGGGGATACAGATACGCAGTATTTT	CASSDLAGGDTDTQYF
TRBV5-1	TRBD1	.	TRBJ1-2	TGCGCCAGCAGGCCCACAGGGGGCGGCTATGGCTACACCTTC	CASRPTGGGYGYTF
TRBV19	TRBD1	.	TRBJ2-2	TGTGCCAGTATCCGGACAGGGGGCACGGGGAACACCGGGGAGCTGTTTTTT	CASIRTGGTGNTGELFF
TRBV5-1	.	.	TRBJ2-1	TGCGCCAGCAGGTTGACACAGGGAGAGGCTTACAATGAGCAGTTCTTC	CASRLTQGEAYNEQFF
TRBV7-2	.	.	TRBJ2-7	TGTGCCAGCAGCTTAAAAGGACTGGGAAGGTACGAGCAGTACTTC	CASSLKGLGRYEQYF
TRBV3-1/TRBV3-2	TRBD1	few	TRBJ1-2	TGTGCCAGCAGCCCCGAGCGGGCAGGGGGCTATGGCTACACCTTC	CASSPERAGGYGYTF
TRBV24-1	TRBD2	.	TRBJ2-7	TGTGCCACCAGTGATTTGGTATCGGGACTAGCGGAGTACGAGCAGTACTTC	CATSDLVSGLAEYEQYF
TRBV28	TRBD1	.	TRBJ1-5	TGTGCCAGCAGTTTACTGGGACAGGGAATCTATAGCAATCAGCCCCAGCATTTT	CASSLLGQGIYSNQPQHF
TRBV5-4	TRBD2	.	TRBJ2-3	TGTGCCAGCAGCTTGGCCAGCGGGAGCTCAGATACGCAGTATTTT	CASSLASGSSDTQYF
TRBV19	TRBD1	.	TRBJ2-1	TGTGCCAGTAGGACGACAGGGGGCAATGAGCAGTTCTTC	CASRTTGGNEQFF
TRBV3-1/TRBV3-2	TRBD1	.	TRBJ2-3	TGTGCCAGCAGCCAAGATGTGACAGGGGCAGATACGCAGTATTTT	CASSQDVTGADTQYF
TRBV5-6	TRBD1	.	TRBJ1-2	TGTGCCAGCAGCCCCTGGACAGGCAACTATGGCTACACCTTC	CASSPWTGNYGYTF
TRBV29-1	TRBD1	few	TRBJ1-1	TGCAGCGTCCCCAGACAGGGGGCCACTGAAGCTTTCTTT	CSVPRQGATEAFF
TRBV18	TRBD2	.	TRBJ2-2	TGTGCCAGCTCCTCGCTAGGCGGGAGTACCGGGGAGCTGTTTTTT	CASSSLGGSTGELFF
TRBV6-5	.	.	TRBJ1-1	TGTGCCAGCAGTTACAACAGGGTGAACACTGAAGCTTTCTTT	CASSYNRVNTEAFF
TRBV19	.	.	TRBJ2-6	TGTGCCAGTACCACAGGGCTCCGCTCTGGGGCCAACGTCCTGACTTTC	CASTTGLRSGANVLTF
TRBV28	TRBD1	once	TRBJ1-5	TGTGCCACAGGACAGGGGGCCCAGCCCCAGCATTTT	CATGQGAQPQHF
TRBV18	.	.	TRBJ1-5	TGTGCCAGCTCACCAGGGGGCGCGGGCCAGCCCCAGCATTTT	CASSPGGAGQPQHF
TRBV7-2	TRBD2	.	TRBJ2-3	TGTGCCAGCAGCGGATCCGGGACTAGCGGGTATCCTACGCAGTATTTT	CASSGSGTSGYPTQYF
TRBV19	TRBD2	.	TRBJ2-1	TGTGCCAGTAGTTCGACTAGCGGGACTGAGCAGTTCTTC	CASSSTSGTEQFF
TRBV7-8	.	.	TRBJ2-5	TGTGCCAGCAGCTTAGGTGGGGCAGGGGTAACCCAGTACTTC	CASSLGGAGVTQYF
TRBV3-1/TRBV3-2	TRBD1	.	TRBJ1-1	TGTGCCAGCAGCCTGGAGGACAGGGCGACTGAAGCTTTCTTT	CASSLEDRATEAFF
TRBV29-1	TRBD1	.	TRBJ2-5	TGCAGCGTTGGAGCACCCGGGACAGGGGGAGAGACCCAGTACTTC	CSVGAPGTGGETQYF
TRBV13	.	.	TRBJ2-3	TGTGCCAGCAGCTTACGTGGGCAGGCCAGCACAGATACGCAGTATTTT	CASSLRGQASTDTQYF
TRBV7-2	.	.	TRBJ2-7	TGTGCCAGCAGCTTAGATAGGGGGAACTCCTACGAGCAGTACTTC	CASSLDRGNSYEQYF
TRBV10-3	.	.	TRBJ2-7	TGTGCCATCAGTGAGTCTAGCACCGAGCAGTACTTC	CAISESSTEQYF
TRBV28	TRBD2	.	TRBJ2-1	TGTGCCAGCAGTTCCTCGACTAGCGGACTTTACAATGAGCAGTTCTTC	CASSSSTSGLYNEQFF
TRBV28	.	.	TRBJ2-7	TGTGCCAGCAGCTCGAGCGACCTCTACGAGCAGTACTTC	CASSSSDLYEQYF
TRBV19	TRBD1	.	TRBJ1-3	TGTGCCAGTAGTGTGAACTTTCCGGGACAGGCGTCCTTCTCTGGAAACACCATATATTTT	CASSVNFPGQASFSGNTIYF
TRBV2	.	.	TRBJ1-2	TGTGCCAGCAGTGAGGCCCATTCCCTTTCCAACTATGGCTACACCTTC	CASSEAHSLSNYGYTF
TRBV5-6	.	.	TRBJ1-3	TGTGCCAGCACCCCTTTGAGGGCTGGAAACACCATATATTTT	CASTPLRAGNTIYF
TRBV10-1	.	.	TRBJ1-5	TGCGCCAGCAGGCGGGACGGCCTGGAGCCCCAGCATTTT	CASRRDGLEPQHF
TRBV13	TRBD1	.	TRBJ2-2	TGTGCCAGCAGCTGGGGACAGGGGGGGACCGGGGAGCTGTTTTTT	CASSWGQGGTGELFF
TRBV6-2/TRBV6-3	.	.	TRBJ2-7	TGTGCCAGCAGTCCGCTCAAAACGGGAATGGATCGCGAGCAGTACTTC	CASSPLKTGMDREQYF
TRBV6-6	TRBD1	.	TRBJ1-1	TGTGCCAGCACAATATCGACAGGGGGAGACACTGAAGCTTTCTTT	CASTISTGGDTEAFF
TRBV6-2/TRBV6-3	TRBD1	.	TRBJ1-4	TGTGCCAGCAGTTACGTCGGACAGGTTAATGAAAAACTGTTTTTT	CASSYVGQVNEKLFF
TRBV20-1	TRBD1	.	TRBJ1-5	TGCAGTGCTAGTAGCAGGGGGGTTTTACAGCCCCAGCATTTT	CSASSRGVLQPQHF
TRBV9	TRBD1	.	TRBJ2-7	TGTGCCAGCAGCGCGGGACAGAGCTACGAGCAGTACTTC	CASSAGQSYEQYF
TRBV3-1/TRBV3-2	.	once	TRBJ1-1	TGTGCCAGCAGCCAAGCATCCACCACTACAGGGAACACTGAAGCTTTCTTT	CASSQASTTTGNTEAFF
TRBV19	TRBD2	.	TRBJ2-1	TGTGCCAGTAGTATAGATCGGGGACTACCATTCGAGCTGGCTAATGAGCAGTTCTTC	CASSIDRGLPFELANEQFF
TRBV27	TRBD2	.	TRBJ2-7	TGTGCCAGCAGTTTAGAGACTAGCGGGAACTACGAGCAGTACTTC	CASSLETSGNYEQYF
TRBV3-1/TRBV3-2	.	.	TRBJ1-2	TGTGCCAGCAGCCAAGGCGGGCAGGGGAAAAGAGGGGGCTACACCTTC	CASSQGGQGKRGGYTF
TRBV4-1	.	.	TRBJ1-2	TGCGCCAGCGCCCGGAGGGGCGCGAACTATGGCTACACCTTC	CASARRGANYGYTF
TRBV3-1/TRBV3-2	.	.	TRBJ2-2	TGTGCCAGCAGCCGTGGAGGGAGCGTGGGCACCGGGGAGCTGTTTTTT	CASSRGGSVGTGELFF
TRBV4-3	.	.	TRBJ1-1	TGCGCCAGCAGCCAAGATGGAGCCAGACAAGCTTTCTTT	CASSQDGARQAFF
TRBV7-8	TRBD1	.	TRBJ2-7	TGTGCCAGCACCCCCGGGACAGGCCAATACGAGCAGTACTTC	CASTPGTGQYEQYF
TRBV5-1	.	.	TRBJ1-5	TGCGCCAGCAGCTTGGCAGGGTCCTACGGCCAGCCCCAGCATTTT	CASSLAGSYGQPQHF
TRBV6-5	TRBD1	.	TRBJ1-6	TGTGCCAGCAGTCAAAACAGGGGCGGTTCACCCCTCCACTTT	CASSQNRGGSPLHF
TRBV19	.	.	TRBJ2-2	TGTGCCAGTAGTATAGTACGGGTGGGCACCGGGGAGCTGTTTTTT	CASSIVRVGTGELFF
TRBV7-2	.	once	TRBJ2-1	TGTGCCAGCAGCTTAGGGACTTTACCGAGCAATGAGCAGTTCTTC	CASSLGTLPSNEQFF
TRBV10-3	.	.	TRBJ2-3	TGTGCCATCAGTGATCAGACAGATACGCAGTATTTT	CAISDQTDTQYF
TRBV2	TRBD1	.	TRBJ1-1	TGTGCCAGCAGCGTATTACAGGGGGCGATCACTGAAGCTTTCTTT	CASSVLQGAITEAFF
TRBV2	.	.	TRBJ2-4	TGTGCCAGCACCTGGAATCTGGGGGGAAACATTCAGTACTTC	CASTWNLGGNIQYF
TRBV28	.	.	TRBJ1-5	TGTGCCAGCAGTCCCCCGGGGGGTGGCAATCAGCCCCAGCATTTT	CASSPPGGGNQPQHF
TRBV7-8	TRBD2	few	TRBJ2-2	TGTGCCAGCAGCTTAGACCGAATTCCTAGCGGGAGGGCGAACACCGGGGAGCTGTTTTTT	CASSLDRIPSGRANTGELFF
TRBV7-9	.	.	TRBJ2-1	TGTGCCAGCAGCTTAGCATCTTTAGCCCTAAATCCCTACAATGAGCAGTTCTTC	CASSLASLALNPYNEQFF
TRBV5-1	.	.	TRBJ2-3	TGCGCCAGCAGCTTGTCCGCGACTAGGCAGGCAGATACGCAGTATTTT	CASSLSATRQADTQYF
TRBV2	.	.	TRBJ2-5	TGTGCCAGCAGTGAACTGCGGGACAGCCTCCAAGAGACCCAGTACTTC	CASSELRDSLQETQYF